This T cell receptor beta chain was identified during a study of OX40 agonist ivuxolimab in advanced cancers. On the study more broadly: Participants averaged approximately 60 years of age (range roughly 23 to 90) and were roughly 80% male.

The J segment lost 4 bases and the V segment lost 1 base, leaving 4 bases of the junction unmatched. The CDR3 length is 14 residues. Per germline, CDR1 SGDLS and CDR2 YYNGEE. Only in-frame clones appear in the TCRdb table, and some are missing; sequencing was by immunoSEQ multiplex PCR. The sample includes around 100,000 clones, around 95% of them seen just once. The sequence was collected from an adult with an advanced solid tumor such as melanoma, head and neck, liver or kidney cancer. The input for sequencing was CD4+ or CD8+ T cells sorted from blood, taken in a trial of the OX40 agonist ivuxolimab. This sequence joins TRBV9 and TRBJ1-1, with 7 bases that match TRBD1. CDR3 in DNA: TGTGCCAGCAGCGTATATGCAGGGGGCACTGAAGCTTTCTTT. It is translated as CASSVYAGGTEAFF. Combining the CDR3 with reference TRBV9 and TRBJ1-1 gives the whole variable domain DSGVTQTPKHLITATGQRVTLRCSPRSGDLSVYWYQQSLDQGLQFLIQYYNGEERAKGNILERFSAQQFPDLHSELNLSSLELGDSALYFCASSVYAGGTEAFFGQGTRLTVV.